This TCR beta chain was recovered during a study of glioma-infiltrating T cells after dendritic cell vaccination. Comments on this clone: The target antigen is unknown.

Study-wide points: Patients with more pretreatment TILs had longer time to progression and survival.

TCRB CDR3 was amplified from 2 ug genomic DNA or less. Primers: 60 V beta forward and 13 J beta reverse. Using immunoSEQ multiplex PCR, the repertoire was profiled, and TCRdb retains in-frame clones only, with some absent. In the table there are more than 100,000 clones, about four fifths of which are singletons. This clonotype was obtained from a human donor with glioblastoma. Sequences were derived from blood, sampled before dendritic cell vaccination.

Written as DNA, the CDR3 is TGTGCCAGCAGCGTATCACAGTACACCGGGGAGCTGTTTTTT. Its translation: CASSVSQYTGELFF. V and J are TRBV9 and TRBJ2-2; D gene uncertain. This CDR3 spans 14 amino acids. V was shortened by 1 base and J by 3 bases, with 7 bases between the two germline ends. Germline values: CDR1 SGDLS, CDR2 YYNGEE.